The 7 T cell receptor beta chains given below trace back to one sample, sequenced in a study of early T cells in non-severe SARS-CoV-2 infection. TCRdb re-called the 5' RACE reads with MiXCR, one entry per CDR3 protein. The repertoire has tens of thousands of distinct CDR3 sequences, roughly a tenth of them found once; the top ten carry approximately 6.5%. Sample: whole blood. The receptors were gathered from an adult who was a healthcare worker with PCR-confirmed SARS-CoV-2 infection or an uninfected control (not recorded which).

There are many counts of this clonotype. The V and J genes are TRBV7-8 and TRBJ1-4; D gene uncertain. This CDR3 comprises 15 residues. Germline V gene lookup returns CDR1 SGHVS and CDR2 FQNEAQ. Trimming cost V 1 base and J 0 bases, with 6 bases left between them. The CDR3 sequence is CASSLDGSTNEKLFF. The CDR3 region has the DNA TGTGCCAGCAGCTTAGATGGGTCAACTAATGAAAAACTGTTTTTT.

The rearrangement links TRBV3-1 to TRBJ2-7, with D possibly being TRBD1 (5 bases). V was pared by 0 bases and J by 5 bases, with 14 bases between. The CDR3 totals 15 residues. The germline gives CDR1 LGHDT, CDR2 YNNKEL (reference sequence). In DNA form, the CDR3 reads TGTGCCAGCAGCCAAGAGGTCCAGGGTACCCACGAGCAGTACTTC. Its translation: CASSQEVQGTHEQYF.

In its sample, this clonotype was seen many times. The chain carries TRBV12-3 or TRBV12-4 and TRBJ2-1, with a possible D match to TRBD2 (6 bases). This CDR3 has 13 amino acids. V was clipped by 6 bases and J by 10 bases, with 16 bases between them. The CDR3 DNA reads as TGTGCCAGCAGGATAACCGGGACTTTAGAGCAGTTCTTC. As protein: CASRITGTLEQFF.

This rearrangement joins TRBV20-1 to TRBJ2-7, with 12 bases identical to TRBD2. Germline V gives CDR1 DFQATT, CDR2 SNEGSKA (reference sequence). V was pared by 6 bases and J by 4 bases, with 7 bases of the junction left unmatched. The CDR3 covers 14 residues. Here the CDR3 reads CSAELAGGGYEQYF. The DNA of the CDR3 is TGCAGTGCGGAACTAGCGGGAGGAGGGTACGAGCAGTACTTC.

CDR3 nucleotides: TGCGCCAGCAGCTCGCCCCGGGGTGAAGCTTTCTTT. Encoded protein: CASSSPRGEAFF. The chain combines TRBV5-1 with TRBJ1-1; D uncertain. Germline CDR1 SGHRS, CDR2 YFSETQ. V dropped 3 bases and J dropped 7 bases, with 10 bases sitting between them. The CDR3 consists of 12 residues.

This chain uses TRBV10-3 with TRBJ1-1; a possible D gene is TRBD1 (5 bases). Germline V lookup: CDR1 ENHRY, CDR2 SYGVKD. The CDR3 is made up of 16 amino acids. With 6 bases removed from V and 4 bases from J, the gap between germline ends came to 21 bases. CDR3 sequence: CAISPWGSAEGTEAFF. CDR3 in DNA: TGTGCCATCAGCCCTTGGGGCAGCGCCGAGGGCACTGAAGCTTTCTTT.

In its sample, this clonotype was seen many times. V is TRBV11-2 and J is TRBJ1-1; D is uncertain. The CDR3 sequence is 13 residues long. The V gene's germline CDR1 is SGHAT and CDR2 FQNNGV. V lost 4 bases, J lost 10 bases, and 16 bases lay in between. In nucleotides, the CDR3 is TGTGCCAGCAGCTCCGTTGAAGCCGGAGGAGCTTTCTTT. Its protein is CASSSVEAGGAFF.